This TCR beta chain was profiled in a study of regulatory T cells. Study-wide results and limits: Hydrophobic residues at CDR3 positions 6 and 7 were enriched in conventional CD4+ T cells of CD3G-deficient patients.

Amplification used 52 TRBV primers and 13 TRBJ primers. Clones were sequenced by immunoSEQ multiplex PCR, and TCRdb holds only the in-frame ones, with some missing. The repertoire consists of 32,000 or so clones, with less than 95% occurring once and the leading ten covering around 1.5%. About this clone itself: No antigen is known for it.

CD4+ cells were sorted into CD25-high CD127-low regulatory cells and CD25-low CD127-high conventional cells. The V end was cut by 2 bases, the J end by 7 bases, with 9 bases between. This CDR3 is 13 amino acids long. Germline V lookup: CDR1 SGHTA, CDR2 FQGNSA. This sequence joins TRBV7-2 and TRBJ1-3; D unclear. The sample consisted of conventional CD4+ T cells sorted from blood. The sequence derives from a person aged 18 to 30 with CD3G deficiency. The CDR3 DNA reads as TGTGCCAGCAGCTTACAGGCAGCGAACACCATATATTTT. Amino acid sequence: CASSLQAANTIYF.